These 10 T cell receptor beta chains originate from one sample sequenced in a study of OX40 agonist ivuxolimab in advanced cancers. Here immunoSEQ multiplex PCR was the method, and the copy in TCRdb shows in-frame clones only, minus some. Altogether around 45,000 clones are present, 84% being singletons, with the ten largest covering around 2.7%. The sample consisted of CD4+ or CD8+ T cells sorted from blood, taken in a trial of the OX40 agonist ivuxolimab. The receptors were sampled from an adult with an advanced solid tumor such as melanoma, head and neck, liver or kidney cancer.

V is TRBV11-3 and J is TRBJ2-3; 7 positions match TRBD1. Trimming cost V 6 bases and J 4 bases; bases outside gene matches: 4. This CDR3 is 13 amino acids long. Germline V gene lookup returns CDR1 SGHNT and CDR2 YENEEA. CDR3: CASREGGPDTQYF. CDR3 sequence (DNA): TGTGCCAGCAGGGAAGGGGGCCCAGATACGCAGTATTTT.

The V and J genes are TRBV7-2 and TRBJ2-3; 11 nucleotides align to TRBD2. Looked up from germline, CDR1 is SGHTA and CDR2 is FQGNSA. With V trimmed by 4 bases and J by 4 bases, 10 bases remained unmatched. The CDR3 has 17 amino acids. The CDR3: CASSSPRLAGSADTQYF. The DNA of the CDR3 is TGTGCCAGCAGCTCTCCCCGACTAGCGGGGAGCGCAGATACGCAGTATTTT.

A single count supports this clone. The CDR3 loop reads CASTASGTATYEQYF. CDR3 sequence (DNA): TGTGCCAGCACTGCTAGCGGGACTGCAACCTACGAGCAGTACTTC. J is TRBJ2-7 and V is TRBV6-6; 9 bases fit TRBD2. Germline V gene sequence: CDR1 MNHNY, CDR2 SVGAGI (reference sequence). The CDR3 spans 15 residues. V gave up 7 bases and J gave up 2 bases; unmatched junction bases: 9.

This chain uses TRBV9 with TRBJ2-1, with 11 bases aligning to TRBD1. The CDR3 has 15 amino acids. V lost 1 base to trimming and J lost 9 bases; unmatched junction nucleotides: 6. Germline V CDR1 and CDR2: SGDLS, YYNGEE. The CDR3: CASSVTGQGEGEQFF. The CDR3, as DNA: TGTGCCAGCAGCGTAACGGGACAGGGGGAAGGTGAGCAGTTCTTC.

This clone was picked up a small number of times. The rearrangement uses TRBV6-4 and TRBJ2-1; tentative D call: TRBD1 (6 bases). Germline values: CDR1 MRHNA, CDR2 SNTAGT. With 4 bases removed from V and 7 bases from J, the gap between germline ends came to 11 bases. The CDR3 spans 13 residues. The CDR3 sequence is CASSGTGTNEQFF. The CDR3, as DNA: TGTGCCAGCAGTGGCACCGGGACAAATGAGCAGTTCTTC.

This clone was recorded only once. The chain couples TRBV18 to TRBJ2-7, with TRBD1 matching 10 bases. The CDR3 loop spans 15 amino acids. Germline values: CDR1 KGHSH, CDR2 LQKENI. V trimming: 2 bases; J trimming: 0 bases; junction bases outside the gene matches: 1. The CDR3 protein is CASSPGTGDSYEQYF. The CDR3 DNA reads TGTGCCAGCTCACCAGGGACAGGGGACTCCTACGAGCAGTACTTC. The full variable domain, its missing parts supplied by reference TRBV18 and TRBJ2-7, is NAGVMQNPRHLVRRRGQEARLRCSPMKGHSHVYWYRQLPEEGLKFMVYLQKENIIDESGMPKERFSAEFPKEGPSILRIQQVVRGDSAAYFCASSPGTGDSYEQYFGPGTRLTVT.

This rearrangement joins TRBV7-8 to TRBJ2-2, with D possibly TRBD1 on 6 matching bases. Germline V CDR1 and CDR2: SGHVS, FQNEAQ. V gave up 5 bases and J gave up 4 bases, with 14 bases separating them. The CDR3 contains 15 residues. The CDR3 region is CASSLRQGITGELFF. The CDR3 DNA reads TGTGCCAGCAGCCTTCGTCAGGGGATCACCGGGGAGCTGTTTTTT.

The chain links TRBV10-3 to TRBJ2-5; no clear D gene. The tail of the sequence fits TRBJ2-7 better, so the J call may be wrong. The CDR3 contains 9 residues. Germline CDR1 is ENHRY and CDR2 is SYGVKD. CDR3: CAIRYEQYF. The CDR3 DNA reads as TGTGCCATCAGATACGAGCAGTACTTC.

The V and J genes are TRBV5-4 and TRBJ1-2, with D possibly being TRBD1 (6 bases). Germline CDR1 is SGHNT and CDR2 is YYREEE (reference sequence). CDR3 length: 15 amino acids. V was shortened by 4 bases and J by 2 bases, with 15 bases between the two germline ends. The CDR3 DNA is TGTGCCAGCAGCCCCCCTCCGGGACAAAACTATGGCTACACCTTC. Translating gives CASSPPPGQNYGYTF.

This chain connects TRBV11-2 to TRBJ2-7, with a tentative D call TRBD2 (5 bases). V lost 0 bases to trimming and J lost 1 base, with 10 bases between them. Germline CDR1 reads SGHAT; CDR2 reads FQNNGV. The CDR3 runs to 15 residues. The CDR3 DNA reads as TGTGCCAGCAGCTTAGACGGTAGCGCGTCCTACGAGCAGTACTTC. Translating gives CASSLDGSASYEQYF.